This TCR beta chain originates from a study of T cells in severe cutaneous drug reactions. Study-wide points: All seven CBZ-SJS/TEN blister samples shared a public TCRbeta CDR3 at mean roughly 14%. TRBV12-4 use rose strongly in carbamazepine-induced Stevens-Johnson syndrome or toxic epidermal necrolysis, averaging approximately 30% in blister cells and approximately 5.5% in PBMC.

Sequenced patients had Stevens-Johnson syndrome or toxic epidermal necrolysis caused by carbamazepine. The iRepertoire multiplex PCR system with TCR subtype-specific primers built both bulk and single-cell libraries. TCRdb re-called the multiplex PCR reads, yielding one record per CDR3 amino acid sequence without DNA. The clone table shows some 4,100 distinct CDR3 sequences, with the ten largest holding about 77%. CDR3 length equals 14 residues. Germline V CDR1 and CDR2: LNHDA, SQIVND (reference sequence). As to this clonotype: As yet, its antigen is unknown.

The chain recombines TRBV19 with TRBJ1-5; the TRBD1 assignment by TCRdb is unverifiable without DNA. The sequence came from a human donor with Stevens-Johnson syndrome, a severe cutaneous drug reaction. The specimen was PBMCs. The CDR3 sequence: CASSFWGADQPQHF.